The source of this T cell receptor (beta chain) is a study of tumor-infiltrating lymphocytes in glioblastoma multiforme (dated by TCRdb to the late 2010s). Regarding the complete study: The study tested whether intratumoral genomic heterogeneity fosters TIL diversity by jointly investigating somatic mutations, TIL diversity and immune response activity.

Results the study describes overall, beyond this receptor: Generalizability is limited because the TCR and somatic mutation analysis included only one glioblastoma patient. Clone frequencies may be distorted by RNA-based TCR sequencing because unequal numbers of TCR transcripts are carried by T cells. T cells were not sorted into functional subsets, and such sorting was noted by the authors as a future improvement.

TCRB libraries were constructed from RNA through three rounds of nested multiplex PCR following a modified ARM-PCR protocol with multiple V-beta primers and a C-beta primer. TCRB-specific cDNA was synthesized from approximately 0.54 ug total RNA with ProtoScript II Reverse Transcriptase and a C-beta primer. The description of the TCRB libraries did not mention any unique molecular identifiers. In the third PCR, barcodes and adapters were added over 25 cycles using Deep VentR (exo-) polymerase, and bands of 250-500 bp were then gel purified. TCRB libraries were sequenced on an Illumina HiSeq 2500 with 250 bp paired-end reads. The authors' pipeline ran thus. The reads were cleaned with Trimmomatic, merged with FLASH and assigned V, D and J segments with MiGEC before being analyzed in VDJtools. VDJtools was used to calculate the Shannon-Wiener diversity index, which quantified repertoire diversity. TCRdb trimmed public reads at Q25 via fastp, called clones via MiXCR and kept in-frame beta chains. Each record represents a unique CDR3 protein, reported with the most common genes and DNA among its rows. The V and J calls, along with clone size, are taken from TCRdb and not from the paper's own processing. The sample profile shows about 13,000 distinct CDR3 sequences; 64% of them were found once. Around 33% of the sample is in the top ten clones.

Reading the germline V gene gives CDR1 MGHRA and CDR2 YSYEKL. The CDR3 holds 16 amino acids from the cysteine to the phenylalanine. CDR3 DNA only is kept here, 48 bases in frame from base 1. The AllPrep DNA/RNA mini kit was used to purify genomic DNA and total RNA at the same time from each of the approximately ten tumor samples. All RNA had OD 260/280 ratios above 1.9 and RNA integrity numbers above 6.5. Comments on this clonotype: The clone's antigen remains unknown. One end of the junction does not line up with germline, which may come from a read error.

This TCR was recovered from a male donor with glioblastoma. This chain joins TRBV4-1 to TRBJ1-2; 7 bases in between match TRBD1. Source material: brain tumor tissue. CDR3 loop: CASSQDRNRGNYGYAF. The bases are TGCGCCAGCAGTCAAGATCGAAACAGGGGAAACTATGGCTACGCCTTC.